This record looks at one TCR beta chain sequence and its context. Its specificity is unknown. The table came from immunoSEQ multiplex PCR; TCRdb's copy has only in-frame clones and leaves some out. The sample contains tens of thousands of clones, 85% to 95% of which appear only once. This entry is derived from a study of graft-versus-host responses after intestinal transplantation. About the study: Tacrolimus plus steroids were given to all recipients for approximately 3 years, preceded by anti-thymocyte globulin induction. Findings and limits, study-wide: The authors found GvH clones in recipient marrow, some appearing first in ileum or blood. The study associated peak circulating GvH clone levels with early post-transplant HvG declines.

This CDR3 comprises 12 residues. The germline gives CDR1 SEHNR, CDR2 FQNEAQ (reference sequence). V lost 1 base and J 4 bases, leaving 2 bases between the germline ends. The chain recombines TRBV7-9 with TRBJ1-5; D gene uncertain. This TCR derives from a human donor who received an intestinal transplant. This specimen consisted of unstimulated CD8+ T cells sorted from spleen or lymph node cells, obtained before intestinal transplant. CDR3 DNA: TGTGCCAGCAGCTTAGGGAATCAGCCCCAGCATTTT. This translates into CASSLGNQPQHF.